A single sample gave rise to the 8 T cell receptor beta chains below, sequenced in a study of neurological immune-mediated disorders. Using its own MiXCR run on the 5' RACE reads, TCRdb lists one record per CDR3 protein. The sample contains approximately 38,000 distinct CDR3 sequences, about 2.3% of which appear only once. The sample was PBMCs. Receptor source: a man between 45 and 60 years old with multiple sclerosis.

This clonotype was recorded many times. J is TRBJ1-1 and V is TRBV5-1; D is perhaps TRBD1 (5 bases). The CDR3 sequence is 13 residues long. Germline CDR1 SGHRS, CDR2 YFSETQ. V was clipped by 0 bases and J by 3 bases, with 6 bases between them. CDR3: CASSLEGHTEAFF. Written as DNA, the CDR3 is TGCGCCAGCAGCTTGGAGGGGCACACTGAAGCTTTCTTT.

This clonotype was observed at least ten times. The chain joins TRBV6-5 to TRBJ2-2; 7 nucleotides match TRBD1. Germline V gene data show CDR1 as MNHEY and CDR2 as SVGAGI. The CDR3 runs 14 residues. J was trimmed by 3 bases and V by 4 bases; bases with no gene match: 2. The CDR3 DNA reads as TGTGCCAGCAGTTCAGGGGGAGACACCGGGGAGCTGTTTTTT. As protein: CASSSGGDTGELFF.

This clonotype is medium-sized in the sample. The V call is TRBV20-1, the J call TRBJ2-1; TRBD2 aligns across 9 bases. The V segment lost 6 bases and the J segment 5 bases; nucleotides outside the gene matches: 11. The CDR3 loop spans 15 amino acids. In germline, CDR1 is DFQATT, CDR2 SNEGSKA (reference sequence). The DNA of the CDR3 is TGCAGTGCCTCGCCAGCGGGGGGCCCTGACAATGAGCAGTTCTTC. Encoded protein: CSASPAGGPDNEQFF.

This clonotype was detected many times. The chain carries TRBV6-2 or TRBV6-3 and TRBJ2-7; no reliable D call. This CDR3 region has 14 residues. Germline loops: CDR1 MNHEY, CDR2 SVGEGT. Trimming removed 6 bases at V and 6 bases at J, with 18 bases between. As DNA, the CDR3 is TGTGCCAGCAGCTATTCCGGGTCCCCTCGCGAGCAGTACTTC. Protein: CASSYSGSPREQYF.

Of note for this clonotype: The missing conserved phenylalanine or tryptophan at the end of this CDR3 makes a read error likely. The DNA for the CDR3 is TGTGCCAGCAGCCAAGGCTCAGGAGCGGAGCAGTTCAAC. Amino acids: CASSQGSGAEQFN. The chain is built from TRBV16 and TRBJ2-1; D not resolved. Trimming stripped 2 bases from V and 10 bases from J, with 12 bases between. Germline-derived CDR1 and CDR2 are KGHSY and FQNENV. The CDR3 extends over 13 amino acids.

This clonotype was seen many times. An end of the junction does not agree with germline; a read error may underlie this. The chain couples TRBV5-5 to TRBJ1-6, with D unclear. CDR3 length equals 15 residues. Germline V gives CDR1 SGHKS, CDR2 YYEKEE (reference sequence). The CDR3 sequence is CASSTTTAMNSPLNF. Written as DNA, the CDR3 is TGTGCCAGCAGCACCACAACAGCCATGAATTCACCCCTCAACTTT.

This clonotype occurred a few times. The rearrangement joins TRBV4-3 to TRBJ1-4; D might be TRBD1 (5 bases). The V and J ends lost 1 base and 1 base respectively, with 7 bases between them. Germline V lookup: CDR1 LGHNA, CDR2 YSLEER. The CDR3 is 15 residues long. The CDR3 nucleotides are TGCGCCAGCAGCCAAGTGGGGGGAACTAATGAAAAACTGTTTTTT. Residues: CASSQVGGTNEKLFF.

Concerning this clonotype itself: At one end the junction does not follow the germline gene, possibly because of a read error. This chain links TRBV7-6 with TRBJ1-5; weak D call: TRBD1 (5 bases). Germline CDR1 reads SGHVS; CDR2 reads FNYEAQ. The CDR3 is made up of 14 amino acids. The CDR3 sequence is CASSLRGEAQPQNF. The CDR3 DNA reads TGTGCCAGCAGCTTAAGAGGGGAGGCTCAGCCCCAGAATTTT.